One sample yielded the 8 T cell receptor beta chains listed below, sequenced in a study of blood T cell repertoires in COVID-19 (dated by TCRdb to the early 2020s). Library creation used the immunoSEQ multiplex PCR assay. Drawn from immuneACCESS, this table holds only the in-frame rearrangements with V and J called that TCRdb kept. Clones are partly lost; checked studies trace under half to an unresolved V gene and leave the rest unexplained. The sample records 160,000 or so clones, about 77% of which are singletons. The biggest ten clones account for roughly 13% of the sample. Sequencing was done on a sample of peripheral blood. These receptors were obtained from a woman older than 75 with acute or convalescent COVID-19.

The CDR3 protein is CASSSAGVVADTQYF. The CDR3 DNA follows: TGTGCCAGCAGTTCAGCGGGAGTGGTAGCAGATACGCAGTATTTT. The chain employs TRBV28 and TRBJ2-3, with 8 bases matching TRBD2. J lost 4 bases, V lost 4 bases, and 7 bases had no gene match. The CDR3 has 15 residues. The germline gives CDR1 MDHEN, CDR2 SYDVKM.

The chain links TRBV7-2 to TRBJ1-5; 10 bases agree with TRBD1. Trimming at V came to 4 bases and at J to 6 bases, leaving 9 bases not matched to a gene. The CDR3 sequence is 16 residues long. Germline assignment: CDR1 SGHTA and CDR2 FQGNSA. The CDR3 reads CASSSRDRGHGQPQHF. The CDR3 DNA sequence: TGTGCCAGCAGCTCCCGGGACAGGGGTCACGGTCAGCCCCAGCATTTT.

The V and J genes are TRBV29-1 and TRBJ2-3; 7 bases are shared with TRBD1. CDR1 and CDR2 (germline): SQVTM, ANQGSEA. After removal of 2 bases from V and 1 base from J, the junction contained 6 bases not matched to a gene. This CDR3 has 15 amino acids. The CDR3 loop is CSVETGTDRTDTQYF. CDR3 coding DNA: TGCAGCGTTGAAACGGGGACAGATCGCACAGATACGCAGTATTTT.

The chain recombines TRBV18 with TRBJ1-1; 8 bases fit TRBD1. The junction had 5 bases not matched to a gene; V was cut back by 2 bases and J by 3 bases. CDR3 length equals 15 residues. From germline, CDR1 is KGHSH and CDR2 LQKENI. CDR3 protein: CASSPNQGADTEAFF. DNA of the CDR3: TGTGCCAGCTCACCAAACCAGGGGGCTGACACTGAAGCTTTCTTT.

V usage is TRBV7-9 and J usage is TRBJ2-3; TRBD2 agrees at 12 bases. With 4 bases clipped from V and 2 bases from J, the junction kept 4 bases outside the gene matches. CDR1 and CDR2 from the germline V gene are SEHNR and FQNEAQ (reference sequence). The CDR3 has 16 residues. DNA of the CDR3: TGTGCCAGCAGCTCCGGACTAGCGGGACCCACAGATACGCAGTATTTT. Translated, it gives CASSSGLAGPTDTQYF.

In this sample, this clone turned up a few times. The gene calls are TRBV2 and TRBJ2-7; TRBD2 is a possible D gene (5 bases). Trimming removed 5 bases from V and 4 bases from J, with 15 bases in between. The CDR3 covers 14 residues. The germline gives CDR1 SNHLY, CDR2 FYNNEI. The CDR3 bases are TGTGCCAGCAGTCCAGGCGGGCCTCCTTACGAGCAGTACTTC. This gives the protein CASSPGGPPYEQYF. The variable domain in full, completed from reference TRBV2 and TRBJ2-7, reads EPEVTQTPSHQVTQMGQEVILRCVPISNHLYFYWYRQILGQKVEFLVSFYNNEISEKSEIFDDQFSVERPDGSNFTLKIRSTKLEDSAMYFCASSPGGPPYEQYFGPGTRLTVT.

This clone has just a few counts. V usage is TRBV19 and J usage is TRBJ1-5, with 7 bases matching TRBD1. The germline V gene has CDR1 LNHDA and CDR2 SQIVND (reference sequence). Germline trimming cut 5 bases from V and 3 bases from J; bases unmatched to any gene: 13. This CDR3 comprises 17 residues. The CDR3 sequence: CASSSVTGTRDNQPQHF. In DNA form, the CDR3 reads TGTGCCAGTAGTTCCGTGACAGGGACGAGGGACAATCAGCCCCAGCATTTT.

The DNA for the CDR3 is TGTGCCAGCAGCCCTGCGGGGGCCGATACGCAGTATTTT. It codes for CASSPAGADTQYF. The chain uses TRBV7-3 and TRBJ2-3; possibly TRBD2 for D (7 bases). CDR1 and CDR2 (germline): SGHTA, FQGTGA. Trimming took 5 bases from V and 6 from J, leaving 12 bases between them. This CDR3 is built from 13 residues.